This T cell receptor (beta chain) came from a study of blood T cell repertoires in COVID-19. Measured with immunoSEQ multiplex PCR; TCRdb has only the in-frame clones, and not every one. Of around 300,000 clones listed, approximately 89% were seen once; the top ten hold 5%. CDR3 length: 12 amino acids. Looked up from germline, CDR1 is MDHEN and CDR2 is SYDVKM. V lost 6 bases to trimming and J lost 7 bases, with 7 bases between them. The TCR originated in a man aged 30 to 45 who had recovered from COVID-19. The sample was PBMCs or T cells enriched from blood (not recorded which). This chain links TRBV28 with TRBJ1-6, with D unresolved. CDR3 sequence reads: CASRVANSPLHF. The DNA of the CDR3 is TGTGCCAGCAGGGTCGCGAATTCACCCCTCCACTTT.